The TCR beta chain under discussion was sequenced for a study of T-cell memory formation after mild COVID-19. TCRalpha and TCRbeta libraries used 5'RACE with constant-segment primers and UMIs. MiXCR, applied by TCRdb to the 5' RACE reads, yields one record per CDR3 protein. Among 250,000 to 350,000 distinct CDR3 sequences listed, just under 20% were seen once. A few counts support this clonotype. As yet, its antigen is unknown. General observations from the study: Clones contracting across day 15 to 85 had a balanced CD4/CD8 profile; later expanding clones leaned CD4+. Contracting clones localized mainly to CM and EM when CD4+ and mainly to EMRA when CD8+.

Trimming took off 7 bases at V and 0 bases at J, with 7 bases between the two ends. The CDR3 runs to 12 residues. CDR1 is SEHNR, CDR2 FQNEAQ, per germline (reference sequence). This TCR was sampled from a man younger than 35 who had mild COVID-19 (a few samples of this study predate the infection). Cell type and time point are not known. The sequenced sample was PBMCs or a T cell subset sorted from them (not recorded which). The chain is built from TRBV7-9 and TRBJ2-7, with D perhaps given as TRBD1 or TRBD2 (5 bases each). The chain's CDR3 is CASTGGSYEQYF. The CDR3 DNA follows: TGTGCCAGCACTGGGGGCTCCTACGAGCAGTACTTC.